This T cell receptor (beta chain) is from a study of persistence of HIV-infected CD4 T cells. Cells were stimulated with overlapping HIV-1 Gag 15-mer peptides. Memory cells lacking CD40L and CD69 with high CD45RO were sorted. Donors were HIV-1-infected adults who began suppressive ART during chronic infection. Donors had CD4+ T cell counts above 400 cells/uL and were CMV-seropositive. Note on this clone: Its antigen is currently unknown.

The immunoSEQ assay was version 4, run in survey mode. Template was genomic DNA at around 9.7 ng/uL, with up to 1 ug used per sample. The data were produced by immunoSEQ multiplex PCR, yet TCRdb's version contains in-frame clones alone and is incomplete. The table lists more than 30,000 clones, 82% of them singletons. This TCR derives from an adult with HIV. The donor label of this sample is uncertain. The sample here was cultured CD4+ T cells from PBMCs, taken from a patient who received antiretroviral therapy.

CDR3 sequence (DNA): TGCGCCAGCAGCTCTTCCACAGTTCTTTCGAACACTGAAGCTTTCTTT. Residues: CASSSSTVLSNTEAFF. The gene calls are TRBV5-1 and TRBJ1-1; no reliable D call. The germline V and J ends were trimmed by 3 bases and 1 base, with 16 bases remaining between them. The CDR3 loop spans 16 amino acids. The V gene's germline CDR1 is SGHRS and CDR2 YFSETQ.